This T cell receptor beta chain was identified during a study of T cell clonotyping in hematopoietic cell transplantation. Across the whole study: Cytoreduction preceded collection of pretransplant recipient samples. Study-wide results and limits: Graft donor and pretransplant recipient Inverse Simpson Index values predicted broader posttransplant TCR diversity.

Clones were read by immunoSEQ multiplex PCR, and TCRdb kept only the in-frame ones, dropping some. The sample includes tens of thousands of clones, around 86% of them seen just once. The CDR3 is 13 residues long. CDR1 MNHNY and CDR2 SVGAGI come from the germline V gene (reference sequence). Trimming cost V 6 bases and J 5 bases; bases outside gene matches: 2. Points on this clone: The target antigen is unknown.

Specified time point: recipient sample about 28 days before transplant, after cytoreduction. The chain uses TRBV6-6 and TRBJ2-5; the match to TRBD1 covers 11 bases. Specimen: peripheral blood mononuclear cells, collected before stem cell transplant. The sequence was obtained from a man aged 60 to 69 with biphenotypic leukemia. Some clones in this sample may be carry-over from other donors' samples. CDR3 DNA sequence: TGTGCCAGCAGACGGACAGGGGGCGAGACCCAGTACTTC. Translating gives CASRRTGGETQYF.